The 27 T cell receptor beta chains below come from one sample, sequenced in a study of blood T cell repertoires in COVID-19. The assay was immunoSEQ multiplex PCR, and TCRdb's table has in-frame clones only and misses some. The table lists about 80,000 clones, under 90% of them singletons, with around 12% in the top ten. Sample: peripheral blood. The receptors stem from a woman between 40 and 55 years old with active or convalescent COVID-19.

In DNA form, the CDR3 reads TGCGCCAGCAGCTTGGCGGGACAGGGGGGCGCGGTGTACCAAGAGACCCAGTACTTC. Protein sequence: CASSLAGQGGAVYQETQYF. The J gene is TRBJ2-5, the V gene TRBV5-1; TRBD1 matches 11 bases. Germline V CDR1 and CDR2: SGHRS, YFSETQ. The CDR3 length is 19 residues. The ends lost 0 bases at V and 0 bases at J; junction bases unmatched: 10.

This clone was seen ten or more times. The junction does not match germline at one end; this may be a read error. The rearrangement uses TRBV5-1 and TRBJ1-1; D unclear. The germline gives CDR1 SGHRS, CDR2 YFSETQ. CDR3 length: 11 residues. This CDR3 reads CASSSNSEAFF. The CDR3 nucleotides are TGCGCCAGCAGCTCAAACAGTGAAGCTTTCTTT. Full variable domain (outside the CDR3, taken from reference TRBV5-1 and TRBJ1-1): KAGVTQTPRYLIKTRGQQVTLSCSPISGHRSVSWYQQTPGQGLQFLFEYFSETQRNKGNFPGRFSGRQFSNSRSEMNVSTLELGDSALYLCASSSNSEAFFGQGTRLTVV.

This clone was recorded once. This chain connects TRBV10-3 to TRBJ1-1, with 10 positions matching TRBD1. This CDR3 has 13 residues. V shed 7 bases, J shed 6 bases, and the junction held 5 bases outside the gene matches. Germline CDR1 ENHRY, CDR2 SYGVKD. The CDR3: CAITRDRGAEAFF. The CDR3 nucleotides are TGTGCCATCACCCGGGACAGGGGAGCTGAAGCTTTCTTT.

This clone has more than one count but fewer than ten. V gene TRBV7-2 combines with J gene TRBJ2-7; 9 bases map to TRBD2. The CDR3 consists of 19 residues. The V gene's germline CDR1 is SGHTA and CDR2 FQGNSA. V dropped 4 bases and J dropped 3; count of bases not matched to a gene: 19. The chain's CDR3 is CASSSGGARSGGGYYEQYF. Written as DNA, the CDR3 is TGTGCCAGCAGCTCTGGGGGAGCCCGTAGCGGGGGCGGATACTACGAGCAGTACTTC.

V usage is TRBV5-6 and J usage is TRBJ2-7; 7 nucleotides match TRBD2. CDR1 SGHDT and CDR2 YYEEEE come from the germline V gene. The junction had 3 bases not matched to a gene; V was cut back by 0 bases and J by 3 bases. The CDR3 length is 14 residues. For the CDR3, the DNA is TGTGCCAGCAGCTTGGGACTAGCAGACTACGAGCAGTACTTC. Protein product: CASSLGLADYEQYF.

The chain uses TRBV28 and TRBJ1-1; D not certain. The CDR3 length is 11 residues. V was shortened by 6 bases and J by 7 bases, with 9 bases between the two germline ends. CDR1 is MDHEN and CDR2 is SYDVKM in the germline V gene. The CDR3 DNA reads as TGTGCCAGCAGACTAGAGGGTGAAGCTTTCTTT. It is translated as CASRLEGEAFF.

The chain couples TRBV9 to TRBJ1-4; D is uncertain. Germline V gene data show CDR1 as SGDLS and CDR2 as YYNGEE. Trimming shortened V by 0 bases and J by 7 bases, and 16 bases separated the two germline ends. CDR3 length equals 16 residues. DNA for the CDR3: TGTGCCAGCAGCGTAGGGCAGTTCGAAGTTTCTGAAAAACTGTTTTTT. This codes for CASSVGQFEVSEKLFF.

This clone was detected only a few times. CDR3 DNA: TGTGCCAGCAGTTTATACGGGTCCTACGAGCAGTACTTC. This sequence encodes CASSLYGSYEQYF. The chain recombines TRBV27 with TRBJ2-7; D is unclear. This CDR3 spans 13 amino acids. V was trimmed by 1 base and J by 1 base, leaving 5 bases between them. In germline, CDR1 is MNHEY, CDR2 SMNVEV (reference sequence).

This clone was picked up a small number of times. J is TRBJ1-2 and V is TRBV9; 10 nucleotides agree with TRBD1. J was trimmed by 0 bases and V by 4 bases; bases with no gene match: 9. Germline lookup yields CDR1 SGDLS and CDR2 YYNGEE. This CDR3 is built from 17 residues. The CDR3: CASSPTGTGVANYGYTF. The CDR3 DNA is TGTGCCAGCAGCCCGACCGGGACAGGGGTCGCTAACTATGGCTACACCTTC.

The V gene is TRBV6-1, the J gene TRBJ2-3, with 14 bases aligning to TRBD2. The V gene end was trimmed by 3 bases and the J gene end by 6 bases; junction bases not matched to a gene: 8. There are 17 residues in the CDR3. The V gene's germline CDR1 is MNHNS and CDR2 SASEGT. The CDR3: CASSEGAGLAGVDTQYF. CDR3 in DNA: TGTGCCAGCAGTGAGGGCGCGGGACTAGCGGGAGTTGATACGCAGTATTTT.

This clone turned up a few times. The chain couples TRBV7-5 to TRBJ1-5. TRBV7-5 is marked as a pseudogene. CDR3 length: 14 residues. Written as DNA, the CDR3 is TGTGTCAGAAGCCTTCGAGCGGGCAATCAGCCCCAGCATTTT. Translated: CVRSLRAGNQPQHF.

V is TRBV19 and J is TRBJ1-6, with TRBD1 matching 7 bases. The trim removed 3 bases at V and 5 bases at J, leaving 4 bases unmatched. CDR3 length: 15 residues. Germline values: CDR1 LNHDA, CDR2 SQIVND (reference sequence). The CDR3, as DNA: TGTGCCAGTAGTATTACAGGGGCCGATAATTCACCCCTCCACTTT. Amino acids: CASSITGADNSPLHF.

This clone was found a few times. The genes are TRBV10-3 and TRBJ1-2; TRBD1 aligns across 9 bases. Germline assignment: CDR1 ENHRY and CDR2 SYGVKD. The length of the CDR3 is 14 residues. J gave up 3 bases and V 8 bases, and 7 bases lay outside the gene matches. The CDR3 DNA is TGTGCCATCGGGGCAGGACAGGGGTACTATGGCTACACCTTC. This sequence encodes CAIGAGQGYYGYTF.

This clone was counted a few times. The V and J genes are TRBV10-3 and TRBJ1-5, with 7 bases lining up with TRBD1. Germline loops: CDR1 ENHRY, CDR2 SYGVKD. The length of the CDR3 is 13 residues. J was trimmed by 4 bases and V by 7 bases; bases with no gene match: 4. The CDR3 spells CAIKGAANQPQHF. The DNA for the CDR3 is TGTGCCATCAAGGGGGCTGCGAATCAGCCCCAGCATTTT.

This clone was counted a few times. The chain has TRBV3-1 (or the pseudogene TRBV3-2) and TRBJ2-7, with D possibly being TRBD1 (5 bases). Trimming left V 4 bases short and J 1 base short, with 8 bases between. This CDR3 contains 13 residues. Germline V gene lookup returns CDR1 LGHDT and CDR2 YNNKEL (reference sequence). CDR3: CASSPTASYEQYF. The CDR3, as DNA: TGTGCCAGCAGCCCGACAGCGTCCTACGAGCAGTACTTC.

The chain is built from TRBV7-9 and TRBJ2-5, with 9 bases fitting TRBD1. Germline loops: CDR1 SEHNR, CDR2 FQNEAQ (reference sequence). The ends lost 5 bases at V and 6 bases at J; junction bases unmatched: 7. The length of the CDR3 is 14 residues. The CDR3 nucleotides read TGTGCCAGCAGCCCCGAGGACAGGGGACAGACCCAGTACTTC. Amino acids: CASSPEDRGQTQYF.

The gene calls are TRBV25-1 and TRBJ2-6; TRBD1 aligns across 9 bases. The CDR3 totals 15 residues. The V and J ends lost 5 bases and 2 bases, in that order; junction bases with no gene match: 1. From germline, CDR1 is MGHDK and CDR2 SYGVNS. CDR3 coding DNA: TGTGCCAGCAGTCACAGGGGGCCTGGGGCCAACGTCCTGACTTTC. Translated, it gives CASSHRGPGANVLTF.

The J gene is TRBJ1-1, the V gene TRBV6-4; maybe TRBD1 (6 bases). The germline V gene has CDR1 MRHNA and CDR2 SNTAGT. Trimming removed 5 bases from V and 4 bases from J, with 11 bases in between. The CDR3 has 13 amino acids. The CDR3 sequence: CASSFSGVTEAFF. The CDR3 bases are TGTGCCAGCAGTTTTTCAGGGGTCACTGAAGCTTTCTTT.

This sequence joins TRBV19 and TRBJ2-2; possibly TRBD2 for D (5 bases). This CDR3 contains 16 residues. The ends were cut back, 3 bases at V and 3 bases at J, with 14 bases in the middle. Germline CDR1 reads LNHDA; CDR2 reads SQIVND (reference sequence). CDR3 sequence reads: CASSMDPRADTGELFF. CDR3 DNA: TGTGCCAGTAGTATGGACCCTCGAGCGGACACCGGGGAGCTGTTTTTT.

V is TRBV19 and J is TRBJ2-1, with TRBD2 matching 11 bases. CDR1 and CDR2 (germline): LNHDA, SQIVND (reference sequence). With 7 bases clipped from V and 7 bases from J, the junction kept 9 bases outside the gene matches. There are 15 residues in the CDR3. The CDR3 DNA is TGTGCCAGTACCCAACTAGCGGGAGCGAGGAATGAGCAGTTCTTC. It is translated as CASTQLAGARNEQFF.

This clone was observed a few times. The chain is built from TRBV19 and TRBJ2-2, with a possible D match to TRBD1 (6 bases). Germline V lookup: CDR1 LNHDA, CDR2 SQIVND (reference sequence). Trimming took off 6 bases at V and 0 bases at J, with 8 bases between the two ends. This CDR3 is 14 amino acids long. The CDR3 reads CASRDRTNTGELFF. In DNA, the CDR3 is TGTGCCAGTAGGGACAGAACGAACACCGGGGAGCTGTTTTTT.

This chain connects TRBV7-8 to TRBJ1-4, with 7 bases fitting TRBD1. Germline values: CDR1 SGHVS, CDR2 FQNEAQ. The length of the CDR3 is 19 residues. With V trimmed by 5 bases and J by 0 bases, 15 bases remained unmatched. CDR3 amino acids: CASSQNTGALDATNEKLFF. In DNA form, the CDR3 reads TGTGCCAGCAGCCAGAACACAGGGGCGCTTGATGCAACTAATGAAAAACTGTTTTTT.

The chain combines TRBV5-1 with TRBJ1-2; D ambiguous. V was cut by 1 base and J by 8 bases, with 12 bases left in between. The CDR3 totals 13 residues. Germline V gene lookup returns CDR1 SGHRS and CDR2 YFSETQ. The CDR3 here is CASSLTIGRGYTF. The CDR3 DNA is TGCGCCAGCAGCTTGACCATCGGGAGGGGCTACACCTTC.

The rearrangement uses TRBV7-2 and TRBJ2-3; 10 bases match TRBD2. The germline V gene has CDR1 SGHTA and CDR2 FQGNSA. The CDR3 spans 19 residues. The ends lost 5 bases at V and 4 bases at J; junction bases unmatched: 18. The CDR3, as DNA: TGTGCCAGCAGCGCGGAGGTGGTACTAGCGGGACCATCTCCAGATACGCAGTATTTT. Translated, it gives CASSAEVVLAGPSPDTQYF.

The chain employs TRBV5-1 and TRBJ2-3; the D gene is possibly TRBD2 (6 bases). This CDR3 is built from 12 residues. The germline gives CDR1 SGHRS, CDR2 YFSETQ. Trimming removed 4 bases at V and 6 bases at J, with 9 bases between. CDR3 region: CASSLRGDTQYF. The CDR3 nucleotides are TGCGCCAGCAGCCTCCGGGGGGATACGCAGTATTTT.

The chain employs TRBV6-5 and TRBJ2-3, with 7 bases that match TRBD1. V shed 4 bases and J 2 bases; nucleotides not matched to a gene: 6. Looked up from germline, CDR1 is MNHEY and CDR2 is SVGAGI. This CDR3 region has 15 residues. CDR3 sequence reads: CASSSNRGNTDTQYF. The CDR3 coding sequence is TGTGCCAGCAGTTCGAACAGGGGCAACACAGATACGCAGTATTTT.

This clone appeared a single time. The V gene is TRBV23-1, the J gene TRBJ1-2, with D unclear. TRBV23-1 carries the ORF label, with uncertain function. V shed 2 bases and J shed 0 bases, with 10 bases lying between them. CDR3 length equals 15 residues. CDR3 region: CASSQTRQSNYGYTF. CDR3 nucleotide sequence: TGCGCCAGCAGTCAAACGAGGCAGTCTAACTATGGCTACACCTTC.